This paragraph covers one T cell receptor (beta chain) sequence. This sample is drawn from a study of T cell changes during pregnancy in multiple sclerosis. Germline assignment: CDR1 MDHEN and CDR2 SYDVKM. CDR3 length: 17 residues. V trimming: 6 bases; J trimming: 4 bases; junction bases outside the gene matches: 10. Here immunoSEQ multiplex PCR was the method, and the copy in TCRdb shows in-frame clones only, minus some. The sample yields around 50,000 clones, 80% to 95% seen once. The chain couples TRBV28 to TRBJ2-6; 9 bases fit TRBD1. The specimen comprised CD4+ T cells from peripheral blood mononuclear cells, sampled after pregnancy. The clonotype originates from a female donor in good health, enrolled as a control in a pregnancy study. The CDR3 loop is CASSSTGGAPGANVLTF. CDR3 sequence (DNA): TGTGCCAGCAGCTCAACAGGGGGCGCTCCCGGGGCCAACGTCCTGACTTTC.